Reported below is one T cell receptor beta chain. Assay used: immunoSEQ multiplex PCR; TCRdb lists only in-frame clones, some missing. The sample has 350,000 to 450,000 clones, 80% to 90% seen once. This sample stems from a study of blood T cell repertoires in COVID-19. The overall study: Material from acute and convalescent COVID-19 was sourced from the United States, Italy and Spain. T cells, B-cell-depleted T cells, or PBMCs supplied cDNA or gDNA.

This CDR3 has 14 residues. CDR1 is SGHNT, CDR2 YENEEA, per germline. V was shortened by 5 bases and J by 3 bases, with 14 bases between the two germline ends. This receptor was obtained from a woman aged 55-70 years with COVID-19, enrolled during active disease. The sequencing sample was made of peripheral blood. The gene calls are TRBV11-3 and TRBJ2-7, with D possibly TRBD2 on 5 matching bases. The CDR3 DNA reads as TGTGCCAGCAGCGCCGGGAAAGGGTTCTACGAGCAGTACTTC. This translates into CASSAGKGFYEQYF.